Below, 20 T cell receptor beta chains from the same sample are listed, as sequenced in a study of CD8 T cells in ankylosing spondylitis. From the 5' RACE reads, TCRdb called clonotypes with MiXCR, one entry per CDR3 protein. The data hold roughly 160,000 distinct CDR3 sequences, with 11% observed a single time. The sequencing sample was made of blood, either unsorted or a sorted T cell fraction (not recorded which). The receptors shown here come from a male donor with ankylosing spondylitis or in good health (not recorded which).

This clonotype was seen ten or more times. This chain links TRBV20-1 with TRBJ1-1; 8 bases are shared with TRBD1. Germline-derived CDR1 and CDR2 are DFQATT and SNEGSKA (reference sequence). This CDR3 comprises 11 residues. The V segment lost 3 bases and the J segment 10 bases; nucleotides outside the gene matches: 4. The CDR3 DNA reads as TGCAGTGCTAGTCAGGGGGCGTCAGCTTTCTTT. This gives the protein CSASQGASAFF.

Many counts were recorded for this clonotype. The gene calls are TRBV5-1 and TRBJ2-3; D is perhaps TRBD1 or TRBD2 (6 bases each). Germline CDR1 and CDR2: SGHRS and YFSETQ. Trimming left V 0 bases short and J 4 bases short, with 12 bases between. The CDR3 has 15 residues. The CDR3 nucleotides are TGCGCCAGCAGCTTGGCCGGGGGCGGCGCAGATACGCAGTATTTT. It codes for CASSLAGGGADTQYF.

This sequence joins TRBV12-3 or TRBV12-4 and TRBJ2-6, with D perhaps TRBD2 (6 bases). This CDR3 comprises 19 residues. The V gene lost 1 base and the J gene lost 0 bases, with 16 bases spanning the gap. The CDR3 loop reads CASSLEVSGAFSGANVLTF. Here the CDR3 DNA reads TGTGCCAGCAGTTTAGAGGTTAGCGGAGCTTTCTCTGGGGCCAACGTCCTGACTTTC.

This clonotype was seen at least ten times. The rearrangement uses TRBV2 and TRBJ1-5; 8 nucleotides align to TRBD1. CDR3 length equals 14 residues. J gave up 5 bases and V 6 bases, and 6 bases lay outside the gene matches. In germline, CDR1 is SNHLY, CDR2 FYNNEI. The CDR3 nucleotides read TGTGCCAGCAGCCTAGGACAGGGAGATCAGCCCCAGCATTTT. Translating gives CASSLGQGDQPQHF.

The chain carries TRBV11-2 and TRBJ2-7; weak D call: TRBD1 (6 bases). Per germline, CDR1 SGHAT and CDR2 FQNNGV. Trimming removed 8 bases at V and 5 bases at J, with 19 bases between. The CDR3 is 14 amino acids. The CDR3 coding sequence is TGTGCCAGCCTTCGGGCAGGGGAGAAGGACGAGCAGTACTTC. Amino acids: CASLRAGEKDEQYF.

This clonotype was observed at least ten times. The V call is TRBV3-1, the J call TRBJ1-6; D is possibly TRBD1 (6 bases). V shed 0 bases and J shed 8 bases, with 17 bases lying between them. The germline V gene encodes CDR1 LGHDT and CDR2 YNNKEL (reference sequence). This CDR3 has 17 residues. CDR3 in amino acids: CASSQDGWGQNYSPLHF. The CDR3 DNA reads TGTGCCAGCAGCCAAGATGGGTGGGGGCAGAATTATTCACCCCTCCACTTT.

This clonotype was found many times. The V call is TRBV4-3, the J call TRBJ2-3; unclear D gene. CDR1 LGHNA and CDR2 YSLEER come from the germline V gene. The germline V and J ends were trimmed by 1 base and 9 bases, with 14 bases remaining between them. The CDR3 spans 14 residues. Here the CDR3 reads CASSQVLFKGTQYF. CDR3 sequence (DNA): TGCGCCAGCAGCCAAGTATTGTTCAAAGGGACGCAGTATTTT.

The chain is built from TRBV24-1 and TRBJ2-2; D ambiguous. Germline CDR1 and CDR2: KGHDR and SFDVKD. V shed 5 bases and J shed 5 bases, with 8 bases lying between them. The CDR3 extends over 13 amino acids. CDR3 amino acids: CATSGFMTGELFF. The CDR3 DNA is TGTGCCACCAGTGGGTTTATGACCGGGGAGCTGTTTTTT.

There are many counts of this clonotype. This chain connects TRBV5-1 to TRBJ2-7, with D perhaps TRBD1 or TRBD2 (5 bases each). Trimming took off 0 bases at V and 0 bases at J, with 10 bases between the two ends. Germline CDR1 SGHRS, CDR2 YFSETQ. CDR3 length equals 15 residues. This CDR3 is CASSLAPGSSYEQYF. The CDR3 DNA follows: TGCGCCAGCAGCTTGGCCCCAGGGAGCTCCTACGAGCAGTACTTC.

This clonotype has a count of ten or more. The chain employs TRBV7-9 and TRBJ2-5; 8 nucleotides agree with TRBD2. CDR3 length equals 14 residues. Trimming at V came to 4 bases and at J to 4 bases, leaving 5 bases not matched to a gene. Per the germline V gene, CDR1 is SEHNR and CDR2 is FQNEAQ (reference sequence). This CDR3 is CASSWSGSRETQYF. The DNA of the CDR3 is TGTGCCAGCAGCTGGAGCGGGAGTCGAGAGACCCAGTACTTC.

There are a few counts of this clonotype. The V call is TRBV18, the J call TRBJ2-3; possible D gene TRBD2, 5 bases. Germline CDR1 is KGHSH and CDR2 is LQKENI. The CDR3 extends over 16 amino acids. V was trimmed by 2 bases and J by 1 base, leaving 13 bases between them. CDR3: CASSPIAGSGTDTQYF. The CDR3 DNA reads TGTGCCAGCTCACCAATCGCGGGTTCCGGCACAGATACGCAGTATTTT.

The chain combines TRBV18 with TRBJ1-2; the D gene is possibly TRBD1 (5 bases). The CDR3 covers 13 residues. The germline CDR1 and CDR2 sequences are KGHSH and LQKENI. Trimming took off 1 base at V and 8 bases at J, with 11 bases between the two ends. CDR3 protein: CASSPQGSQGYTF. The CDR3 DNA follows: TGTGCCAGCTCACCACAGGGGAGTCAAGGCTACACCTTC.

In this sample, this clonotype turned up many times. CDR3 amino acids: CASSQEGLGRETQYF. DNA for the CDR3: TGTGCCAGCAGCCAAGAGGGATTGGGACGGGAGACCCAGTACTTC. The chain employs TRBV3-1 and TRBJ2-5, with D possibly called TRBD1 or TRBD2 (5 bases each). CDR1 is LGHDT and CDR2 is YNNKEL in the germline V gene (reference sequence). CDR3 length: 15 residues. Trimming left V 0 bases short and J 5 bases short, with 13 bases between.

This clonotype has ten or more counts. The chain has TRBV7-6 and TRBJ2-7; D ambiguous. In germline, CDR1 is SGHVS, CDR2 FNYEAQ. The ends were cut back, 1 base at V and 6 bases at J, with 13 bases in the middle. This CDR3 is built from 14 residues. The CDR3 region is CASSLGASSAEQYF. The CDR3 nucleotides are TGTGCCAGCAGCTTAGGGGCTAGTTCAGCCGAGCAGTACTTC.

This clonotype was observed at least ten times. In nucleotides, the CDR3 is TGTGCCAGCAGTTTATCGGACAGCCGGTATCGCACCTTC. It specifies CASSLSDSRYRTF. V usage is TRBV12-3 or TRBV12-4 and J usage is TRBJ1-2; the D gene is possibly TRBD1 (6 bases). The V gene lost 2 bases and the J gene lost 13 bases, with 17 bases spanning the gap. The CDR3 sequence is 13 residues long.

This clonotype occurred many times. This chain links TRBV5-1 with TRBJ2-3; tentative D call: TRBD2 (5 bases). The CDR3 has 17 residues. Trimming shortened V by 0 bases and J by 0 bases, and 14 bases separated the two germline ends. The germline CDR1 and CDR2 sequences are SGHRS and YFSETQ. CDR3 sequence reads: CASSLAGLGLSTDTQYF. DNA of the CDR3: TGCGCCAGCAGCTTGGCTGGACTTGGTCTGAGCACAGATACGCAGTATTTT. Supplemented by reference TRBV5-1 and TRBJ2-3, the full variable domain reads KAGVTQTPRYLIKTRGQQVTLSCSPISGHRSVSWYQQTPGQGLQFLFEYFSETQRNKGNFPGRFSGRQFSNSRSEMNVSTLELGDSALYLCASSLAGLGLSTDTQYFGPGTRLTVL.

In this sample, this clonotype turned up many times. This chain links TRBV7-9 with TRBJ2-1; D gene ambiguous. The germline CDR1 and CDR2 sequences are SEHNR and FQNEAQ (reference sequence). The V gene lost 4 bases and the J gene lost 6 bases, with 16 bases spanning the gap. This CDR3 is 15 amino acids long. The CDR3: CASSSEWGWGNEQFF. CDR3 coding DNA: TGTGCCAGCAGCTCGGAGTGGGGTTGGGGCAATGAGCAGTTCTTC.

This chain links TRBV7-6 with TRBJ1-4; D may be TRBD1 (6 bases). Germline V CDR1 and CDR2: SGHVS, FNYEAQ. Deletions cut 4 bases from V and 3 bases from J, with 15 bases between. The CDR3 has 16 amino acids. The DNA of the CDR3 is TGTGCCAGCAGCTCTAACAGGGATCGCCCTAATGAAAAACTGTTTTTT. Amino acids: CASSSNRDRPNEKLFF. Full variable domain (outside the CDR3, taken from reference TRBV7-6 and TRBJ1-4): GAGVSQSPRYKVTKRGQDVALRCDPISGHVSLYWYRQALGQGPEFLTYFNYEAQQDKSGLPNDRFSAERPEGSISTLTIQRTEQRDSAMYRCASSSNRDRPNEKLFFGSGTQLSVL.

This clonotype was counted a few times. The chain carries TRBV7-9 and TRBJ1-1; D call uncertain. There are 13 residues in the CDR3. Germline assignment: CDR1 SEHNR and CDR2 FQNEAQ (reference sequence). Trimming pared 10 bases from V and 1 base from J, leaving 13 bases between. CDR3 sequence: CATSGGWNTEAFF. The CDR3 DNA reads TGTGCCACCTCGGGAGGGTGGAACACTGAAGCTTTCTTT.

This clonotype was seen only a few times. The genes are TRBV6-2 or TRBV6-3 and TRBJ2-4, with D possibly TRBD2 on 6 matching bases. Germline V CDR1 and CDR2: MNHEY, SVGEGT. The CDR3 is 12 residues long. V dropped 6 bases and J dropped 15 bases, with 18 bases sitting between them. The CDR3, as DNA: TGTGCCAGCAGCCCCTCATTGGCGGGATGGTACTTC. Amino acid sequence: CASSPSLAGWYF.